The entry below gives a single TCR beta chain sequence along with its context. Mismatch with germline at one junction end may stem from a read error. This record comes from a study of T cells in Graves' hyperthyroidism and ophthalmopathy. The CDR3 runs 15 residues. Germline-derived CDR1 and CDR2 are SGDLS and YYNGEE. The investigators amplified TCR beta CDR3 regions from RNA transcripts. The TCR CDR3 was amplified in a first-round RT-PCR using the HTBI primer set. Using its own MiXCR run on the multiplex PCR reads, TCRdb lists one record per CDR3 protein. The sample contains 75,000 to 100,000 distinct CDR3 sequences, 35% to 45% of which appear only once.

Material: peripheral blood or thyroid tissue (not recorded which). This chain uses TRBV9 with TRBJ2-2; TRBD1 agrees at 9 bases. The sequence derives from a woman under 40 with Graves' hyperthyroidism. CDR3 amino acids: CASSWTGANTGELLF. The CDR3 DNA follows: TGTGCCAGCAGTTGGACAGGGGCGAACACCGGGGAGCTGCTTTTC.